This T cell receptor (beta chain) was retrieved from a study of shared clonotypes between healthy human individuals. Germline lookup yields CDR1 MNHEY and CDR2 SMNVEV (reference sequence). The CDR3 has 14 amino acids. Between the trimmed V and J ends, which lost 4 bases and 1 base, there was a span of 5 bases. Data came from immunoSEQ multiplex PCR; TCRdb stores just in-frame clones and leaves some out. The sample lists about 700,000 clones, around 74% occurring once. The genes are TRBV27 and TRBJ2-6; no firm D call. The receptor was isolated from a woman under 40 in good health. The sequenced material came from memory CD4+ T cells sorted from blood. Subset indicated: CD45RA-negative fraction. The CDR3: CASSSFSGANVLTF. For the CDR3, the DNA is TGTGCCAGCAGTTCTTTTTCTGGGGCCAACGTCCTGACTTTC.